This TCR beta chain was recovered during a study of cytomegalovirus exposure and HLA in healthy donors. Study-wide points: TCR beta chain V- and J-gene trimming was linked, in a later analysis, to a missense variant in DCLRE1C. Associated with cytomegalovirus, according to the listing, were around 160 TCR beta chains.

As regards this clone: What it recognizes is unknown.

PCR primers comprised 60 Vbeta and 13 Jbeta primers. Assay used: immunoSEQ multiplex PCR; TCRdb lists only in-frame clones, some missing. The table has roughly 170,000 clones, around 80% seen once. The sequenced sample was PBMCs. The sequence was obtained from a man aged 18-30 years in good health and CMV-seronegative.

DNA for the CDR3: TGTGCCAGCAGCATTATCCACGGGCAGTACTTC. Translation: CASSIIHGQYF. This chain uses TRBV6-1 with TRBJ2-7; no clear D gene. CDR3 length: 11 residues. The V end lost 6 bases, the J end lost 9 bases, and 12 bases lay between the germline ends. In germline, CDR1 is MNHNS, CDR2 SASEGT.